The clone carrying this T cell receptor beta chain was found a few times. Its antigen is still unknown. The data belong to a study of T cell responses to AZD1222 COVID-19 vaccine. Study-level background: Pooling was applied to second doses at about 4 or about 12 weeks. Study conclusions and caveats: Researchers report vaccine-associated CD4 TCRs spanning spike, with dominance at 160-218 and 743-854. Sampling captured repertoires only after the peak T cell response.

Clones were sequenced by immunoSEQ multiplex PCR, and TCRdb holds only the in-frame ones, with some missing. The table includes approximately 68,000 clones, 70% to 90% detected once. V lost 0 bases and J 10 bases, leaving 13 bases between the germline ends. The CDR3 runs 14 residues. Germline V gene sequence: CDR1 MRHNA, CDR2 SNTAGT. The chain recombines TRBV6-4 with TRBJ2-1; tentatively, D is TRBD1 or TRBD2 (6 bases each). The source material was peripheral blood, sampled on day 0 of AZD1222 vaccination. This receptor was identified in an adult in good health. The CDR3 is CASSDSTGAGEQFF. CDR3 sequence (DNA): TGTGCCAGCAGTGACTCAACGGGGGCCGGGGAGCAGTTCTTC.